This T cell receptor (beta chain) was profiled in a study of regulatory T cells in long-lasting Graves disease. This clonotype has at least ten counts. The antigen is undetermined. This CDR3 has 13 amino acids. The V and J ends lost 7 bases and 3 bases, in that order; junction bases with no gene match: 6. From germline, CDR1 is SGHAT and CDR2 FQDESV (reference sequence). General study points: Those with persistent Graves' had less TCR diversity than newly diagnosed patients.

iRepertoire HTBI primers and Arm-PCR of CDR3 regions built TCR beta libraries. Via MiXCR, TCRdb re-called the multiplex PCR reads, giving one row per CDR3 protein. The sample consists of around 470,000 distinct CDR3 sequences, 14% of them appearing once. Time point of the sample: newly diagnosed GD, antithyroid drugs for less than 3 months. After RNA was extracted from PBMCs, the TCR library was made from it. These data are also associated with another study on T cells in Graves' hyperthyroidism and ophthalmopathy. That work states: Blood shared most expanded thyroid clonotypes above 0.001. By a 13 V-J model, ophthalmopathy was set apart from stable hyperthyroidism.

This receptor was obtained from a woman aged 45-60 years with Graves disease. This specimen consisted of peripheral blood mononuclear cells (PBMCs), obtained at new diagnosis, from a patient treated with antithyroid drugs. V is TRBV11-1 and J is TRBJ2-7; TRBD1 matches at 7 bases. CDR3 region: CASMGQSGYEQYF. The CDR3, as DNA: TGTGCCAGCATGGGACAGTCGGGCTACGAGCAGTACTTC.